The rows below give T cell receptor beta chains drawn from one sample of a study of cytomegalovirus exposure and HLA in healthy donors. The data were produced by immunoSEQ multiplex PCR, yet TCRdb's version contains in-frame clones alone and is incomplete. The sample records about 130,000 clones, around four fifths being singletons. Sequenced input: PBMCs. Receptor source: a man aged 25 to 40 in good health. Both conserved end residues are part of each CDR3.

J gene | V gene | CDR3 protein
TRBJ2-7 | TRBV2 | CASSDPKALRGYEQYF
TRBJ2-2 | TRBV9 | CASSPWEQPGELFF
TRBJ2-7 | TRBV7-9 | CASSLSPGSSSYEQYF
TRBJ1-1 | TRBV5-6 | CASSWRRGSRAFF
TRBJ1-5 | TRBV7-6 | CASSLGVTENQPQHF
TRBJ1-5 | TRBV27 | CASRPGTGYRQPQHF
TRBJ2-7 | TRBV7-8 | CASSHSRLAGDFSYEQYF
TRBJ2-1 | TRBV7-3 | CASSLIGSSYNEQFF
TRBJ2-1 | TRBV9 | CASSAGDEQFF
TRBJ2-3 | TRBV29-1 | CSVEVITSGSRMSTDTQYF
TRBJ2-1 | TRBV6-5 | CASSSGGLEGGYEQFF
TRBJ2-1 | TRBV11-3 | CASSLDSRNEQFF
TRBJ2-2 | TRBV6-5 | CASSYLREWAGELFF
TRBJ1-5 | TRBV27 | CASSSMGPGNQPQHF
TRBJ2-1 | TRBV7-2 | CASSPPTSGSGNEQFF
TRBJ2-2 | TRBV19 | CASQPSPGQVTGELFF
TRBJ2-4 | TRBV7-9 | CASSLGQGRHIQYF
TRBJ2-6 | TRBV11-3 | CASSLRSQGALSGANVLTF
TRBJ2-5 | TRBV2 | CASSSETQYF
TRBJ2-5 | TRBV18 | CASSPLQGTQETQYF
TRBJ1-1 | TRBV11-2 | CASRPSWTGITEAFF
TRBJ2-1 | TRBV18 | CASSPTSGRGRTYNEQFF
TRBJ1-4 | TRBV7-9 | CSSSIRQGSAEKLFF
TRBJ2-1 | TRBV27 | CASSLATGIYNEQFF
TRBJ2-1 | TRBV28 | CASSPGLAGPLEQFF
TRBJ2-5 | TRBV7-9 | CASSLWWGGSETQYF
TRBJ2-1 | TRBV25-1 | CASSQGLGGLASNEQFF
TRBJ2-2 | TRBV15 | CATSRDGRATGELFF
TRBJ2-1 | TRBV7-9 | CASSLWRDFSYNEQFF
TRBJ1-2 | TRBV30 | CAWTVRGSWSYGYTF
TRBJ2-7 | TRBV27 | CASSLSGGEQYF
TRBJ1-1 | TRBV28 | CASSPMDRRGTEAFF
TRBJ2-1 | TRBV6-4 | CASSDSIEGNNEQFF
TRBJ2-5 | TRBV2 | CASRVAGVETQYF
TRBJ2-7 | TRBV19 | CASSIVPGNYEQYF
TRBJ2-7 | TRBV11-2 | CASSPRDSSYEQYF
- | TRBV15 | CATSADSPYEQYF
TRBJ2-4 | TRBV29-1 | CSAIDRGGDIQYF
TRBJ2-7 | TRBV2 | CASSDLIQGPEQYF
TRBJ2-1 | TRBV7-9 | CASSGTTSGRANEQFF
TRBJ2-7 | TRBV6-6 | CASSQVAGVAYEQYF
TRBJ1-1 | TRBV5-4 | CASSAGGYTEAFF
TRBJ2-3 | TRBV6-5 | CASSYLGAPDTQYF
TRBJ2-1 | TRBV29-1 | CSVLPPGLSPFF
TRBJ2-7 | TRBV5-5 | CASSPRGGGEYEQYF
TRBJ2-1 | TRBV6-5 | CASTYGGGGTNEQFF
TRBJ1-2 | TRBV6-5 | CASSQGYGYTF
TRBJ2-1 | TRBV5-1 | CASSLEQPPYNEQFF